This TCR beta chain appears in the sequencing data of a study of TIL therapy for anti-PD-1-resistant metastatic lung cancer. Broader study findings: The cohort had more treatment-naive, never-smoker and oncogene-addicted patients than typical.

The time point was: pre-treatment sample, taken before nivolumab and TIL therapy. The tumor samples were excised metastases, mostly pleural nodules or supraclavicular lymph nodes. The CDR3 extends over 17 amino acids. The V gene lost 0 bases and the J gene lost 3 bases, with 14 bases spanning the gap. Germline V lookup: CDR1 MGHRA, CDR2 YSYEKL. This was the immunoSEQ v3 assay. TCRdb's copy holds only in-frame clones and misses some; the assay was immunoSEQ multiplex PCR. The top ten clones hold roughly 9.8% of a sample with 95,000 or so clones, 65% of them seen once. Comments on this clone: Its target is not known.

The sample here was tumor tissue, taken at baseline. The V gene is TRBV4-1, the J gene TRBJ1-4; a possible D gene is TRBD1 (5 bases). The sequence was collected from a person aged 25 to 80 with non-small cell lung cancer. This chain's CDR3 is CASSQEGLRGANEKLFF. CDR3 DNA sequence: TGCGCCAGCAGCCAAGAGGGGCTTCGTGGTGCTAATGAAAAACTGTTTTTT.